This TCR beta chain was obtained from a study of blood T cells in healthy people across ages. The study, taken as a whole, reports: Getting older went along with TCR beta diversity per million T cells dropping roughly linearly. Donor CMV infection status was unknown, possibly confounding age-related changes in expanded clonotypes.

Of note for this clonotype: Its matching antigen is unknown.

It was with a sample-barcoded 5' primer and a J-beta primer mix that a second PCR of roughly 7 to 12 cycles was run. TCRdb re-analysed the 5' RACE reads in MiXCR, keeping a single row per CDR3 protein. The data show around 1,700,000 distinct CDR3 sequences, over 25% seen once. V lost 3 bases to trimming and J lost 7 bases, with 6 bases between them. In germline, CDR1 is LNHDA, CDR2 SQIVND (reference sequence). The CDR3 consists of 11 residues. Peripheral blood samples of approximately 10 milliliters were drawn from each donor. Per-sample yields of isolated PBMCs were at least 6.5 million. The clonotype originates from a woman in her 30s in good health. The chain employs TRBV19 and TRBJ2-5; D gene uncertain. The sequencing input was blood. The CDR3 nucleotides read TGTGCCAGTAGTATCGGCGGGACCCAGTACTTC. Translating it yields CASSIGGTQYF.